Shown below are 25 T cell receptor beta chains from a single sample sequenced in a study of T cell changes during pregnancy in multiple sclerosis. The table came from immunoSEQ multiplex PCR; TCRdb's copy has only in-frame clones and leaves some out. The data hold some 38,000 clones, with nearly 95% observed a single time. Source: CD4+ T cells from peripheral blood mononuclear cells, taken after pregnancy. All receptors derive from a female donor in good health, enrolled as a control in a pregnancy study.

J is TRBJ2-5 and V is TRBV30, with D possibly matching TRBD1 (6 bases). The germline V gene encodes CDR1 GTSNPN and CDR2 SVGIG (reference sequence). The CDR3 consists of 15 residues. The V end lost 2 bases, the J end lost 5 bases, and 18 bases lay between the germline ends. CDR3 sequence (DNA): TGTGCCTGGAGTAATCCCGAACAGGGTAGGGAGACCCAGTACTTC. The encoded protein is CAWSNPEQGRETQYF.

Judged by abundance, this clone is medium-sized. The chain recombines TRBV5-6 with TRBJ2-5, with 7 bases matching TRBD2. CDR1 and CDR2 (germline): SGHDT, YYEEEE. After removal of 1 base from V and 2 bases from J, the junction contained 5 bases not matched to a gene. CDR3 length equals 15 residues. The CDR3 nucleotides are TGTGCCAGCAGCTTGAATGGGCGGGGGCAAGAGACCCAGTACTTC. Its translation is CASSLNGRGQETQYF. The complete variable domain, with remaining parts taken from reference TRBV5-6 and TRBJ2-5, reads DAGVTQSPTHLIKTRGQQVTLRCSPKSGHDTVSWYQQALGQGPQFIFQYYEEEERQRGNFPDRFSGHQFPNYSSELNVNALLLGDSALYLCASSLNGRGQETQYFGPGTRLLVL.

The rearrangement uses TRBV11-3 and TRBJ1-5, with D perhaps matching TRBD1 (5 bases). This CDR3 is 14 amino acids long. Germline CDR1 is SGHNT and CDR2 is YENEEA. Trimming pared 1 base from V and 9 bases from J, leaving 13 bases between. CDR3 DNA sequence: TGTGCCAGCAGCTTAGGGTCGGCGGGACGGCCCCAGCATTTT. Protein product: CASSLGSAGRPQHF. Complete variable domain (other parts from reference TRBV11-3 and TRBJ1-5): EAGVVQSPRYKIIEKKQPVAFWCNPISGHNTLYWYLQNLGQGPELLIRYENEEAVDDSQLPKDRFSAERLKGVDSTLKIQPAELGDSAVYLCASSLGSAGRPQHFGDGTRLSIL.

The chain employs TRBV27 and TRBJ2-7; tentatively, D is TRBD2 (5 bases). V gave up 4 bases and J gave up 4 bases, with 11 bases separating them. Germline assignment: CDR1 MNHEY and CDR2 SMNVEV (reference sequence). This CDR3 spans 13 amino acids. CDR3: CASSSGRGYEQYF. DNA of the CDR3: TGTGCCAGCAGTTCTGGTCGGGGTTACGAGCAGTACTTC.

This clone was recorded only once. CDR3: CSLGADTQYF. In DNA form, the CDR3 reads TGCAGTTTAGGGGCAGATACGCAGTATTTT. This rearrangement joins TRBV20-1 to TRBJ2-3, with D tentatively TRBD1 (5 bases). The CDR3 length is 10 residues. V shed 8 bases and J shed 4 bases, with 7 bases lying between them. Germline V CDR1 and CDR2: DFQATT, SNEGSKA (reference sequence).

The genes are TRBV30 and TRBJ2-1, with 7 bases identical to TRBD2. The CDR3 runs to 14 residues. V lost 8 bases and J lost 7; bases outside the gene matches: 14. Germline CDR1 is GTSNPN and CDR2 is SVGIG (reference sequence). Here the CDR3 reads CALERGEGANEQFF. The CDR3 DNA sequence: TGTGCCCTGGAGAGAGGGGAGGGCGCGAATGAGCAGTTCTTC.

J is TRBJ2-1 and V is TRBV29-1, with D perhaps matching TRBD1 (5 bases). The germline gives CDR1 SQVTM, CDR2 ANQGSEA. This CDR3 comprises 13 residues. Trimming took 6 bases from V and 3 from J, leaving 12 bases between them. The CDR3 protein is CSVPRGFYNEQFF. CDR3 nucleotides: TGCAGCGTCCCTAGGGGCTTCTACAATGAGCAGTTCTTC.

The CDR3, as DNA: TGTGCCAGCAGTTACTTGGGGAAGGGGACTGAAGCTTTCTTT. The encoded protein is CASSYLGKGTEAFF. The chain carries TRBV6-5 and TRBJ1-1; perhaps TRBD1 as D (5 bases). The CDR3 has 14 amino acids. The germline V gene has CDR1 MNHEY and CDR2 SVGAGI. The V end lost 1 base, the J end lost 5 bases, and 11 bases lay between the germline ends.

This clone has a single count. The CDR3 DNA reads TGTGCCAGCAGCCGACTTGTCGAAACTTCACCCCTCCACTTT. Protein: CASSRLVETSPLHF. The chain combines TRBV7-2 with TRBJ1-6; no clear D. The V gene's germline CDR1 is SGHTA and CDR2 FQGNSA. V was trimmed by 5 bases and J by 9 bases, leaving 14 bases between them. This CDR3 region has 14 residues.

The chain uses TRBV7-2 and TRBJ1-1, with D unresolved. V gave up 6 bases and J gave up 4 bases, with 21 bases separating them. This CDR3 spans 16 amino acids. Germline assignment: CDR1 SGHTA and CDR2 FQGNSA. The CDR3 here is CASRTRRTESITEAFF. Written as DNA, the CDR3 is TGTGCCAGCAGGACGAGGCGTACGGAAAGTATCACTGAAGCTTTCTTT.

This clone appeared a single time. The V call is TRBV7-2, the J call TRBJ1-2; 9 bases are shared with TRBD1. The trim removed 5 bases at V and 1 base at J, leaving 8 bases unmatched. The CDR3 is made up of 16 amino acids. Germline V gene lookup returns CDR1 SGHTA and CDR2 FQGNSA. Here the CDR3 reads CASSATPGQGNYGYTF. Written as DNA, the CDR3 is TGTGCCAGCAGCGCCACCCCGGGACAGGGTAACTATGGCTACACCTTC.

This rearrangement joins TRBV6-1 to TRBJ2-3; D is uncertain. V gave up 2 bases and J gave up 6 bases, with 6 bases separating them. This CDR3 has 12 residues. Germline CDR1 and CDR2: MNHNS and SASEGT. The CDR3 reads CASSEFGDTQYF. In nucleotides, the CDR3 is TGTGCCAGCAGTGAATTCGGGGATACGCAGTATTTT.

The CDR3 bases are TGCGCCAGCAGCTTCCCCCTCGCGCGGGGGGGTAGCCAGACAGCAGGCAATGAGCAGTTCTTC. It specifies CASSFPLARGGSQTAGNEQFF. This chain connects TRBV5-1 to TRBJ2-1, with 9 bases aligning to TRBD2. This CDR3 contains 21 residues. Trimming cost V 2 bases and J 6 bases; bases outside gene matches: 24. Looked up from germline, CDR1 is SGHRS and CDR2 is YFSETQ.

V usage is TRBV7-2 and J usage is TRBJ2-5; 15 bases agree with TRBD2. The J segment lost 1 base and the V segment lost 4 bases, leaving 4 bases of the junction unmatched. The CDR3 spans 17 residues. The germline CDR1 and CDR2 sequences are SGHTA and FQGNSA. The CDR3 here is CASSYGTSGGIQETQYF. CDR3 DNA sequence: TGTGCCAGCAGCTACGGGACTAGCGGGGGGATCCAAGAGACCCAGTACTTC.

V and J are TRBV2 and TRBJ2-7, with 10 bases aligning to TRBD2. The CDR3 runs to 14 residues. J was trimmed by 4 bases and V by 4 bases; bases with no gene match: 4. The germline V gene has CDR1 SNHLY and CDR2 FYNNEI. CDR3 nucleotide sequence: TGTGCCAGCAGTGTTACTAGCGGGAAGTACGAGCAGTACTTC. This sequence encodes CASSVTSGKYEQYF.

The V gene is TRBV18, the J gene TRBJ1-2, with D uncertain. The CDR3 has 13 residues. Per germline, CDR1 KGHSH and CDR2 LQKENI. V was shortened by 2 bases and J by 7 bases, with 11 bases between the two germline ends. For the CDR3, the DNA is TGTGCCAGCTCACCATCGGAGGCGATTGGCTACACCTTC. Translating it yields CASSPSEAIGYTF.

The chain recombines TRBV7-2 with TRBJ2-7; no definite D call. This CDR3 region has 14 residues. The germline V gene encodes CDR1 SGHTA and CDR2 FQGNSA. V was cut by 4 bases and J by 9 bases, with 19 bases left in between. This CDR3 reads CASSSVALVERQYF. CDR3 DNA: TGTGCCAGCAGCTCCGTAGCTTTAGTCGAGAGGCAGTACTTC.

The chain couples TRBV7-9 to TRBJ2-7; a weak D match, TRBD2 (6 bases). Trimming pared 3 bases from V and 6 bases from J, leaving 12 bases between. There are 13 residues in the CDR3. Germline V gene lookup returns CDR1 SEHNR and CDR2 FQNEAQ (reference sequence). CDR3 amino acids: CASSLGVAAEQYF. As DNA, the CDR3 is TGTGCCAGCAGCTTGGGGGTAGCGGCCGAGCAGTACTTC.

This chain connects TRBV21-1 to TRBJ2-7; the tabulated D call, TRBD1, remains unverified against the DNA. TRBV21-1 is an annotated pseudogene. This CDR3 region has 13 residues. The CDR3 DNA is TGTGCCACCGGAGACAGCACCCTACGAGAGCAGTACTTC. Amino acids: CATGDSTLREQYF.

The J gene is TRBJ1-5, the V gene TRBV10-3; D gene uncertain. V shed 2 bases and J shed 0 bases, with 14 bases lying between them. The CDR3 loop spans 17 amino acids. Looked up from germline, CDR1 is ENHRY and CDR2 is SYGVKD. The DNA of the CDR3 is TGTGCCATCAGTGAGATGCCGTCAGGATATAGCAATCAGCCCCAGCATTTT. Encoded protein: CAISEMPSGYSNQPQHF.

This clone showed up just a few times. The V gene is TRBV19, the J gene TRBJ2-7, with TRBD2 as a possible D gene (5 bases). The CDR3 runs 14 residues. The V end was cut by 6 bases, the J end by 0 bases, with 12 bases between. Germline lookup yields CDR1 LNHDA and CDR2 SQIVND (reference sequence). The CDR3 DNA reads TGTGCCAGTAGGGTGAGGGAAAGCTCCTACGAGCAGTACTTC. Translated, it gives CASRVRESSYEQYF. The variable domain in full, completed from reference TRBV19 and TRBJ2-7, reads DGGITQSPKYLFRKEGQNVTLSCEQNLNHDAMYWYRQDPGQGLRLIYYSQIVNDFQKGDIAEGYSVSREKKESFPLTVTSAQKNPTAFYLCASRVRESSYEQYFGPGTRLTVT.

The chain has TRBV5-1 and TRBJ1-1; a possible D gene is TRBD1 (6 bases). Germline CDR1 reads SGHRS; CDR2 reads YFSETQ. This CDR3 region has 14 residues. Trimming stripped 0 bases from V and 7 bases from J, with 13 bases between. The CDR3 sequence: CASSLGPGAFEAFF. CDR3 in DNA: TGCGCCAGCAGCTTGGGACCAGGGGCGTTTGAAGCTTTCTTT.

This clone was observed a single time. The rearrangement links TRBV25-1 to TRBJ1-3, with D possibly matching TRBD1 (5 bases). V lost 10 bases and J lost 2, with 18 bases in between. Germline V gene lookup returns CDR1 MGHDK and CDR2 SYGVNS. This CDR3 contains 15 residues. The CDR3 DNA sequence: TGTGCCACCAAACCAAGGGGTCGAACTGGAAACACCATATATTTT. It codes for CATKPRGRTGNTIYF.

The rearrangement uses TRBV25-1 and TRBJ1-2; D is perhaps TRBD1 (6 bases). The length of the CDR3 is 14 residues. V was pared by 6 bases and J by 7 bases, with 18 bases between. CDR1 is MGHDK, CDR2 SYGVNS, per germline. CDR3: CASSPPGEWSGYTF. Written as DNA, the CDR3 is TGTGCCAGCAGCCCCCCAGGGGAGTGGAGTGGCTACACCTTC.

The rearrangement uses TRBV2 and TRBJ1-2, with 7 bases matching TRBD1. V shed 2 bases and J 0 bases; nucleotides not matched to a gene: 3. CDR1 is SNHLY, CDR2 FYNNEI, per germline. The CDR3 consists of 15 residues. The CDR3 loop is CASSETGTANYGYTF. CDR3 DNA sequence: TGTGCCAGCAGTGAAACCGGGACAGCTAACTATGGCTACACCTTC.